This is a list of T cell receptor beta chains from one sample in a study of T cell responses to AZD1222 COVID-19 vaccine. Clones were read by immunoSEQ multiplex PCR, and TCRdb kept only the in-frame ones, dropping some. The sample contains 75,000 to 100,000 clones, 75% to 90% of which appear only once. This material consisted of peripheral blood, taken on day 0 of AZD1222 vaccination. These receptors were obtained from an adult in good health. CDR3s include the opening cysteine and the closing phenylalanine or tryptophan. Fields, in order: J gene, V gene, CDR3 protein.

TRBJ2-5,TRBV19,CASSLGTAQETQYF
TRBJ1-4,TRBV18,CASSLREKGGKLFF
TRBJ1-3,TRBV2,CASTGVSGNTIYF
TRBJ2-1,TRBV18,CASSPPGLNEQFF
TRBJ1-2,TRBV7-2,CASSAGTNYGYTF
TRBJ1-3,TRBV28,CASSGQQGSGNTIYF
TRBJ2-5,TRBV6-2/TRBV6-3,CASSTIRSLLETQYF
TRBJ2-5,TRBV3-1/TRBV3-2,CASSQGGGGRGAETQYF
TRBJ2-2,TRBV4-3,CASSQSTVNGELFF
TRBJ1-1,TRBV4-3,CASSQEGRGEAFF
TRBJ2-7,TRBV2,CASRDRGRVNEQYF
TRBJ2-7,TRBV7-2,CASSPRGQDLSYEQYF
TRBJ2-6,TRBV5-5,CASSLASGANVLTF
TRBJ2-1,TRBV24-1,CATSDPSGGGYNEQFF
TRBJ1-1,TRBV5-4,CASSSTGGWPEAFF
TRBJ1-1,TRBV7-2,CASSLTWANTEAFF
TRBJ1-1,TRBV7-3,CASSFRGGEAFF
TRBJ1-5,TRBV29-1,CSVVLGAGQPQHF
TRBJ2-7,TRBV11-3,CASSPPGRGSGEQYF
TRBJ2-1,TRBV28,CASSSEGVNEQFF
TRBJ2-3,TRBV30,CALGQGRRTDTQYF
TRBJ1-6,TRBV11-3,CASSLEGPIRPSSYNSPLHF
TRBJ1-5,TRBV3-1/TRBV3-2,CASSHLPVNPHSNQPQHF
TRBJ2-7,TRBV5-4,CASRLAGEGNEQYF
TRBJ2-7,TRBV6-5,CASSYQDSYEQYF
TRBJ2-1,TRBV15,CATSSRISGLNEQFF
TRBJ2-7,TRBV7-2,CASSLYGSGYEQYF
TRBJ2-1,TRBV10-3,CAIRRTDTYNEQFF
TRBJ2-1,TRBV19,CASSMSYVEEQFF
TRBJ2-1,TRBV3-1/TRBV3-2,CASSLTSGRNNEQFF
TRBJ1-2,TRBV23-1,CASTPACGYTF
TRBJ1-1,TRBV28,CASSGGGSGPPEAFF
TRBJ2-7,TRBV7-2,CASATGQGTYEQYF
TRBJ2-1,TRBV13,CASSPMSLAGGHNEQFF
TRBJ2-1,TRBV19,CASSAGLAGLNEQFF
TRBJ2-1,TRBV21-1,CASSPQSLAALDEQFF
TRBJ2-5,TRBV2,CASSEALGRGPETQYF
TRBJ2-1,TRBV2,CASTSTGTGEQFF
TRBJ2-7,TRBV28,CASSTLAPKGEQYF
TRBJ2-1,TRBV9,CASRRTGTSGYNEQFF
TRBJ2-7,TRBV4-1,CASSQGSGGAYEQYF
TRBJ2-3,TRBV9,CASSVGTRSDTQYF
TRBJ2-1,TRBV28,CASSLREKQFF
TRBJ1-3,TRBV18,CASSTMNQHTIYF
TRBJ2-3,TRBV25-1,CASSERPQGDTQYF